The 29 T cell receptor beta chains given below trace back to one sample, sequenced in a study of CD8+ T cells in alopecia areata. As to treatment: oral pan-JAK inhibitor, 5-10 mg twice daily. The authors extracted RNA and reverse transcribed it into cDNA as the sequencing template. The table came from immunoSEQ multiplex PCR; TCRdb's copy has only in-frame clones and leaves some out. The table has around 190,000 clones, around three fifths seen once. The sample in question was CD4+ T cells sorted from blood, obtained at week 24, from a patient treated with tofacitinib. These receptors were obtained from a human donor with alopecia areata.

This clone has more than one count but fewer than ten. The chain carries TRBV25-1 and TRBJ2-4; 12 bases map to TRBD1. The CDR3 extends over 14 amino acids. Germline trimming cut 4 bases from V and 7 bases from J; bases unmatched to any gene: 2. In germline, CDR1 is MGHDK, CDR2 SYGVNS. The CDR3 region has the DNA TGTGCCAGCAGTGCCGGGACAGGGGGCAACATTCAGTACTTC. Encoded protein: CASSAGTGGNIQYF.

This clone has only a few counts. The chain links TRBV4-3 to TRBJ2-2, with D possibly TRBD1 on 6 matching bases. The germline gives CDR1 LGHNA, CDR2 YSLEER. V was trimmed by 3 bases and J by 8 bases, leaving 13 bases between them. This CDR3 contains 14 residues. The CDR3 nucleotides are TGCGCCAGCAGCCATCGCTCACAGGGAGGGGAGCTGTTTTTT. This encodes CASSHRSQGGELFF.

This clone was seen more than once but under ten times. The gene calls are TRBV28 and TRBJ1-6; 8 nucleotides match TRBD1. Germline V gene lookup returns CDR1 MDHEN and CDR2 SYDVKM. The junction had 15 bases not matched to a gene; V was cut back by 5 bases and J by 3 bases. This CDR3 is built from 19 residues. The DNA for the CDR3 is TGTGCCAGCAGTCCCAAGGCAGGGGGCTTCGGTTTCTATAATTCACCCCTCCACTTT. This sequence encodes CASSPKAGGFGFYNSPLHF.

J is TRBJ2-7 and V is TRBV4-1; 7 bases match TRBD1. Germline CDR1 MGHRA, CDR2 YSYEKL. The CDR3 covers 15 residues. The ends lost 3 bases at V and 0 bases at J; junction bases unmatched: 5. The CDR3, as DNA: TGCGCCAGCAGCCATGACAGGGTTAGCTCCTACGAGCAGTACTTC. It translates to CASSHDRVSSYEQYF.

This clone appeared once. The chain employs TRBV19 and TRBJ2-7; weak D call: TRBD1 (6 bases). CDR1 is LNHDA, CDR2 SQIVND, per germline (reference sequence). Trimming shortened V by 9 bases and J by 3 bases, and 9 bases separated the two germline ends. The CDR3 contains 11 residues. This chain's CDR3 is CASGTNYEQYF. The CDR3 DNA reads as TGTGCCAGCGGGACAAACTACGAGCAGTACTTC.

The chain uses TRBV7-6 and TRBJ2-1; D not resolved. The ends were cut back, 2 bases at V and 5 bases at J, with 10 bases in the middle. This CDR3 is built from 14 residues. Germline values: CDR1 SGHVS, CDR2 FNYEAQ. CDR3 in amino acids: CASSLNTQNNEQFF. The CDR3 DNA reads as TGTGCCAGCAGCTTAAATACACAAAACAATGAGCAGTTCTTC. The full variable domain, with the rest looked up from reference TRBV7-6 and TRBJ2-1, is GAGVSQSPRYKVTKRGQDVALRCDPISGHVSLYWYRQALGQGPEFLTYFNYEAQQDKSGLPNDRFSAERPEGSISTLTIQRTEQRDSAMYRCASSLNTQNNEQFFGPGTRLTVL.

The chain uses TRBV6-5 and TRBJ2-3; D gene unclear. The CDR3 is made up of 14 amino acids. The germline gives CDR1 MNHEY, CDR2 SVGAGI. Trimming removed 2 bases at V and 0 bases at J, with 6 bases between. CDR3 amino acids: CASSYTGSTDTQYF. As DNA, the CDR3 is TGTGCCAGCAGTTACACTGGGAGCACAGATACGCAGTATTTT.

The chain couples TRBV6-5 to TRBJ2-7; 8 nucleotides align to TRBD1. Germline V gene sequence: CDR1 MNHEY, CDR2 SVGAGI. The CDR3 contains 13 residues. V shed 10 bases and J 2 bases; nucleotides not matched to a gene: 7. This CDR3 is CATRWTGTYEQYF. CDR3 coding DNA: TGTGCCACGAGGTGGACAGGGACCTACGAGCAGTACTTC.

The table lists this clone with a few counts. The chain couples TRBV7-2 to TRBJ2-1; unclear D gene. The germline gives CDR1 SGHTA, CDR2 FQGNSA. V shed 6 bases and J shed 3 bases, with 15 bases lying between them. The CDR3 has 15 residues. CDR3 protein: CASRRTASLYNEQFF. In nucleotides, the CDR3 is TGTGCCAGCAGGCGGACCGCCAGCCTCTACAATGAGCAGTTCTTC.

The chain uses TRBV30 and TRBJ1-5; D gene uncertain. V lost 1 base and J 1 base, leaving 8 bases between the germline ends. The CDR3 is made up of 14 amino acids. CDR1 and CDR2 from the germline V gene are GTSNPN and SVGIG (reference sequence). In DNA form, the CDR3 reads TGTGCCTGGAGTGGAGACCGAAGCAATCAGCCCCAGCATTTT. It encodes CAWSGDRSNQPQHF.

This chain joins TRBV30 and TRBJ2-1; possibly TRBD1 for D (6 bases). The germline V gene encodes CDR1 GTSNPN and CDR2 SVGIG (reference sequence). The germline V and J ends were trimmed by 0 bases and 10 bases, with 13 bases remaining between them. The CDR3 runs to 13 residues. The CDR3 sequence is CAWSVGLGTEQFF. The CDR3 nucleotides are TGTGCCTGGAGTGTAGGTCTAGGGACAGAGCAGTTCTTC. Looking up the rest from reference TRBV30 and TRBJ2-1 gives the full variable domain: SQTIHQWPATLVQPVGSPLSLECTVEGTSNPNLYWYRQAAGRGLQLLFYSVGIGQISSEVPQNLSASRPQDRQFILSSKKLLLSDSGFYLCAWSVGLGTEQFFGPGTRLTVL.

This clone was detected only a few times. This sequence joins TRBV29-1 and TRBJ2-4; D might be TRBD2 (5 bases). V was shortened by 7 bases and J by 0 bases, with 25 bases between the two germline ends. Germline assignment: CDR1 SQVTM and CDR2 ANQGSEA. The CDR3 contains 18 residues. CDR3 in amino acids: CSAAERPQGLRAKNIQYF. CDR3 in DNA: TGCAGCGCTGCGGAGAGGCCGCAAGGACTTAGAGCCAAAAACATTCAGTACTTC.

This clone turned up a few times. As DNA, the CDR3 is TGCAGCGTGCAGGAGGGAGATACGCAGTATTTT. Protein product: CSVQEGDTQYF. This chain uses TRBV29-1 with TRBJ2-3, with D maybe TRBD2 (6 bases). V gave up 6 bases and J gave up 5 bases, with 9 bases separating them. This CDR3 comprises 11 residues. CDR1 SQVTM and CDR2 ANQGSEA come from the germline V gene.

The V call is TRBV5-1, the J call TRBJ1-1, with D hard to call. V lost 0 bases to trimming and J lost 2 bases, with 5 bases between them. Germline-derived CDR1 and CDR2 are SGHRS and YFSETQ. The CDR3 length is 13 residues. The CDR3 DNA reads TGCGCCAGCAGCTTGGACATCAACACTGAAGCTTTCTTT. It translates to CASSLDINTEAFF. Full variable domain (outside the CDR3, taken from reference TRBV5-1 and TRBJ1-1): KAGVTQTPRYLIKTRGQQVTLSCSPISGHRSVSWYQQTPGQGLQFLFEYFSETQRNKGNFPGRFSGRQFSNSRSEMNVSTLELGDSALYLCASSLDINTEAFFGQGTRLTVV.

This clone was observed a handful of times. The V call is TRBV7-9, the J call TRBJ1-6, with D possibly being TRBD1 (5 bases). Germline V gene lookup returns CDR1 SEHNR and CDR2 FQNEAQ (reference sequence). This CDR3 has 14 residues. The ends were cut back, 9 bases at V and 5 bases at J, with 14 bases in the middle. CDR3 nucleotides: TGTGCCAGTCCGGGAGACAGTGATAATTCACCCCTCCACTTT. Protein sequence: CASPGDSDNSPLHF.

The chain carries TRBV7-6 and TRBJ1-3, with 7 bases matching TRBD1. The CDR3 is made up of 14 amino acids. V lost 4 bases and J lost 2; bases outside the gene matches: 2. Germline lookup yields CDR1 SGHVS and CDR2 FNYEAQ. CDR3 nucleotides: TGTGCCAGCAGCTCTCAGGGGGCTGGAAACACCATATATTTT. This sequence encodes CASSSQGAGNTIYF.

There are a few counts of this clone. The chain joins TRBV9 to TRBJ2-2; no reliable D call. V shed 0 bases and J shed 6 bases, with 3 bases lying between them. The length of the CDR3 is 12 residues. From germline, CDR1 is SGDLS and CDR2 YYNGEE. The chain's CDR3 is CASSVGPGELFF. The CDR3 bases are TGTGCCAGCAGCGTAGGGCCCGGGGAGCTGTTTTTT. Full variable domain (outside the CDR3, taken from reference TRBV9 and TRBJ2-2): DSGVTQTPKHLITATGQRVTLRCSPRSGDLSVYWYQQSLDQGLQFLIQYYNGEERAKGNILERFSAQQFPDLHSELNLSSLELGDSALYFCASSVGPGELFFGEGSRLTVL.

This clone occurred a few times. V gene TRBV18 combines with J gene TRBJ1-6; 10 bases are a match to TRBD1. There are 17 residues in the CDR3. Losses at the gene ends were 0 bases for V and 5 bases for J; bases not matched to a gene: 4. The germline gives CDR1 KGHSH, CDR2 LQKENI. CDR3 DNA: TGTGCCAGCTCACCACCGACCGGGACAGGGGATAATTCACCCCTCCACTTT. Translated: CASSPPTGTGDNSPLHF. Drawing the rest from reference TRBV18 and TRBJ1-6, the complete variable domain is NAGVMQNPRHLVRRRGQEARLRCSPMKGHSHVYWYRQLPEEGLKFMVYLQKENIIDESGMPKERFSAEFPKEGPSILRIQQVVRGDSAAYFCASSPPTGTGDNSPLHFGNGTRLTVT.

The chain carries TRBV11-2 and TRBJ2-4; 7 bases line up with TRBD1. The V segment lost 4 bases and the J segment 7 bases; nucleotides outside the gene matches: 10. CDR1 is SGHAT, CDR2 FQNNGV, per germline. The CDR3 runs 15 residues. In nucleotides, the CDR3 is TGTGCCAGCAGCTCCTCAGGGACAGCCCGGAACATTCAGTACTTC. Translation gives CASSSSGTARNIQYF.

The chain combines TRBV29-1 with TRBJ1-5; 8 positions match TRBD1. The CDR3 length is 14 residues. The V segment lost 6 bases and the J segment 5 bases; nucleotides outside the gene matches: 9. CDR1 SQVTM and CDR2 ANQGSEA come from the germline V gene. CDR3 loop: CSVGAGGSDQPQHF. The CDR3 DNA follows: TGCAGCGTGGGGGCAGGGGGCTCGGATCAGCCCCAGCATTTT.

The V gene is TRBV11-2, the J gene TRBJ2-1; D possibly corresponds to TRBD2 (6 bases). V lost 4 bases to trimming and J lost 7 bases, with 14 bases between them. Germline values: CDR1 SGHAT, CDR2 FQNNGV. The CDR3 has 14 amino acids. CDR3 in amino acids: CASSSDLATNEQFF. The CDR3 DNA follows: TGTGCCAGCAGCTCGGACCTAGCGACGAATGAGCAGTTCTTC.

The chain joins TRBV7-2 to TRBJ2-1, with 7 bases that match TRBD1. After removal of 1 base from V and 5 bases from J, the junction contained 5 bases not matched to a gene. CDR1 is SGHTA, CDR2 FQGNSA, per germline. The CDR3 is 15 residues long. The CDR3 is CASSLDRGPNNEQFF. The CDR3 DNA follows: TGTGCCAGCAGCTTAGACAGGGGCCCAAACAATGAGCAGTTCTTC.

V usage is TRBV25-1 and J usage is TRBJ2-7; 7 bases line up with TRBD1. The CDR3 runs 15 residues. J was trimmed by 2 bases and V by 3 bases; bases with no gene match: 7. Germline V gives CDR1 MGHDK, CDR2 SYGVNS. The DNA of the CDR3 is TGTGCCAGCAGTGATCGCCCGGGACAGACCTACGAGCAGTACTTC. This sequence encodes CASSDRPGQTYEQYF.

This chain uses TRBV29-1 with TRBJ2-4; a weak D match, TRBD2 (6 bases). With 6 bases removed from V and 3 bases from J, the gap between germline ends came to 15 bases. CDR3 length: 14 amino acids. From germline, CDR1 is SQVTM and CDR2 ANQGSEA. The CDR3 spells CSVAGGDDKNIQYF. The CDR3 DNA is TGCAGCGTAGCCGGAGGGGATGACAAAAACATTCAGTACTTC.

The rearrangement links TRBV4-1 to TRBJ1-1, with 10 bases that match TRBD1. The V and J ends lost 3 bases and 3 bases, in that order; junction bases with no gene match: 13. Per germline, CDR1 MGHRA and CDR2 YSYEKL. This CDR3 is built from 18 residues. CDR3 nucleotide sequence: TGCGCCAGCAGCCAGGATACCTCCGGGACAGGGGATCACACTGAAGCTTTCTTT. This translates into CASSQDTSGTGDHTEAFF.

V is TRBV7-2 and J is TRBJ1-2, with D unresolved. Germline CDR1 reads SGHTA; CDR2 reads FQGNSA. V lost 1 base and J 2 bases, leaving 8 bases between the germline ends. This CDR3 spans 14 amino acids. This chain's CDR3 is CASSLEQYNYGYTF. CDR3 nucleotides: TGTGCCAGCAGCTTAGAACAGTACAACTATGGCTACACCTTC.

This chain uses TRBV18 with TRBJ1-1; the D gene is possibly TRBD1 (6 bases). Looked up from germline, CDR1 is KGHSH and CDR2 is LQKENI. The CDR3 is made up of 14 amino acids. V was shortened by 6 bases and J by 1 base, with 12 bases between the two germline ends. This CDR3 reads CASSEVTGNTEAFF. CDR3 in DNA: TGTGCCAGCTCCGAGGTGACAGGGAACACTGAAGCTTTCTTT.

In this sample, this clone turned up a few times. The J gene is TRBJ2-1, the V gene TRBV7-9; perhaps TRBD2 as D (7 bases). Germline CDR1 is SEHNR and CDR2 is FQNEAQ (reference sequence). The CDR3 has 15 residues. Trimming removed 5 bases from V and 6 bases from J, with 17 bases in between. The DNA of the CDR3 is TGTGCCAGCAGCCCCTCAACGGGGGGCATCAATGAGCAGTTCTTC. Protein: CASSPSTGGINEQFF.

The table lists this clone with a few counts. Other DNA sequences within the sample encode an identical CDR3. This chain links TRBV7-2 with TRBJ2-2; D remains unclear. The CDR3 extends over 11 amino acids. The V gene's germline CDR1 is SGHTA and CDR2 FQGNSA. V lost 4 bases and J lost 5, with 2 bases in between. The CDR3 DNA reads TGTGCCAGCAGCTCGACCGGGGAGCTGTTTTTT. Protein sequence: CASSSTGELFF.